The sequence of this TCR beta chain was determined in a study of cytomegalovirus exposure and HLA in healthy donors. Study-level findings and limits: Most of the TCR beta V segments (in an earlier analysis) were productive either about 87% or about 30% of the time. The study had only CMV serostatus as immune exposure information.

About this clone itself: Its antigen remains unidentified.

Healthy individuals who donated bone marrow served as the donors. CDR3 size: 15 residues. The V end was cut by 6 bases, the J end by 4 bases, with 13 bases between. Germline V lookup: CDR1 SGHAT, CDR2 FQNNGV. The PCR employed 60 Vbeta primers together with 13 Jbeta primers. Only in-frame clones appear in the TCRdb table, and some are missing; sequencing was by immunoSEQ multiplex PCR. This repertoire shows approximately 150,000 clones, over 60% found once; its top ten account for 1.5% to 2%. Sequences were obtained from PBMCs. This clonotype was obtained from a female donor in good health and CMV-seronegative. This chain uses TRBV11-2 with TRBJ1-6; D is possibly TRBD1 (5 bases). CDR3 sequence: CASRRPGTYNSPLHF. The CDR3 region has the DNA TGTGCCAGCAGGCGACCGGGGACTTATAATTCACCCCTCCACTTT.